The 8 T cell receptor beta chains in this list originate from one sample, sequenced in a study of chemoradiotherapy in HPV16-positive cancers. The assay was immunoSEQ multiplex PCR, and TCRdb's table has in-frame clones only and misses some. Of 25,000 to 40,000 clones listed, approximately 89% are singletons. The sequencing here drew on blood, taken from a patient who underwent chemoradiotherapy. Receptor source: a human donor with HPV-associated anogenital cancer.

The V call is TRBV5-1, the J call TRBJ2-7; D not resolved. The V gene lost 0 bases and the J gene lost 2 bases, with 15 bases spanning the gap. Per germline, CDR1 SGHRS and CDR2 YFSETQ. The CDR3 totals 16 residues. Written as DNA, the CDR3 is TGCGCCAGCAGCTTGGCCGGCTCACTGAACACCTACGAGCAGTACTTC. The encoded protein is CASSLAGSLNTYEQYF.

This clone was found once. The chain uses TRBV4-1 and TRBJ1-6, with D perhaps matching TRBD1 (6 bases). The V gene lost 0 bases and the J gene lost 8 bases, with 8 bases spanning the gap. CDR1 is MGHRA, CDR2 YSYEKL, per germline. The CDR3 is made up of 14 amino acids. The CDR3 protein is CASSQEDSDSPLHF. The CDR3 DNA sequence: TGCGCCAGCAGCCAAGAGGACAGCGATTCACCCCTCCACTTT.

V and J are TRBV19 and TRBJ2-3; D gene ambiguous. This CDR3 has 15 amino acids. Germline V gives CDR1 LNHDA, CDR2 SQIVND (reference sequence). V shed 2 bases and J shed 2 bases, with 11 bases lying between them. In DNA form, the CDR3 reads TGTGCCAGTAGTATATACGGCAGGAACACAGATACGCAGTATTTT. It codes for CASSIYGRNTDTQYF.

This chain joins TRBV6-9 and TRBJ2-7; D may be TRBD2 (5 bases). Trimming shortened V by 5 bases and J by 4 bases, and 9 bases separated the two germline ends. The CDR3 is 12 amino acids. Germline assignment: CDR1 MNHGY and CDR2 SVAAGI. The DNA for the CDR3 is TGTGCCAGCAGTCGGGGTGGATACGAGCAGTACTTC. It yields the protein CASSRGGYEQYF.

CDR3 in amino acids: CASWGTAQETQYF. In nucleotides, the CDR3 is TGTGCCAGTTGGGGGACAGCTCAAGAGACCCAGTACTTC. V gene TRBV28 combines with J gene TRBJ2-5; 7 bases fit TRBD1. CDR1 and CDR2 from the germline V gene are MDHEN and SYDVKM. V dropped 9 bases and J dropped 2; count of bases not matched to a gene: 6. This CDR3 is built from 13 residues. Complete variable domain (other parts from reference TRBV28 and TRBJ2-5): DVKVTQSSRYLVKRTGEKVFLECVQDMDHENMFWYRQDPGLGLRLIYFSYDVKMKEKGDIPEGYSVSREKKERFSLILESASTNQTSMYLCASWGTAQETQYFGPGTRLLVL.

The V gene is TRBV30, the J gene TRBJ1-3, with D possibly being TRBD1 (6 bases). Germline CDR1 and CDR2: GTSNPN and SVGIG (reference sequence). The CDR3 covers 15 residues. The V and J ends lost 2 bases and 2 bases respectively, with 13 bases between them. CDR3 loop: CAWSTGNGAGNTIYF. CDR3 DNA sequence: TGTGCCTGGAGTACAGGGAATGGGGCTGGAAACACCATATATTTT.

This rearrangement joins TRBV6-1 to TRBJ1-6, with D tentatively TRBD1 (5 bases). Trimming shortened V by 1 base and J by 0 bases, and 10 bases separated the two germline ends. The germline V gene has CDR1 MNHNS and CDR2 SASEGT. The length of the CDR3 is 17 residues. The CDR3 DNA sequence: TGTGCCAGCAGTGAAGGGGGACTCTCCTCCTATAATTCACCCCTCCACTTT. Its protein product is CASSEGGLSSYNSPLHF.

The chain uses TRBV5-1 and TRBJ2-2; the D gene is possibly TRBD1 (5 bases). Trimming took off 3 bases at V and 6 bases at J, with 18 bases between the two ends. Looked up from germline, CDR1 is SGHRS and CDR2 is YFSETQ. This CDR3 spans 16 amino acids. DNA for the CDR3: TGCGCCAGCAGCTACCAGGGATCTTTATCTCCCGGGGAGCTGTTTTTT. It encodes CASSYQGSLSPGELFF.